These 8 T cell receptor beta chains were all obtained from the same sample, sequenced in a study of blood T cells in healthy people across ages. The authors ran a second PCR of about 7 to 11 cycles using a sample-barcoded 5' primer and a J-beta primer mix. In TCRdb, the 5' RACE reads were re-called with MiXCR into one record per CDR3 protein. The sample has around 780,000 distinct CDR3 sequences, 20% to 30% seen once. These same data were also listed under a study on T cells of mothers and their children.

The specimen sequenced was blood. These receptors were obtained from a boy aged 10-17 years in good health.

This clonotype was found once. The junction departs from the called germline gene at one end, perhaps through a read error. The V gene is TRBV2, the J gene TRBJ2-1, with D unclear. CDR3 length equals 12 residues. The germline gives CDR1 SNHLY, CDR2 FYNNEI. The CDR3: CASGPGQTEQLF. The DNA of the CDR3 is TGTGCCAGCGGCCCCGGGCAGACTGAGCAGCTCTTC.

This clonotype was recorded a few times. The chain recombines TRBV6-5 with TRBJ2-5; D unclear. Germline loops: CDR1 MNHEY, CDR2 SVGAGI. The V end lost 0 bases, the J end lost 0 bases, and 5 bases lay between the germline ends. The CDR3 sequence is 14 residues long. CDR3 in amino acids: CASSYSLYQETQYF. The CDR3 nucleotides are TGTGCCAGCAGTTACTCTCTGTACCAAGAGACCCAGTACTTC.

This clonotype occurred a few times. The chain joins TRBV4-1 to TRBJ1-1; 7 positions agree with TRBD1. The germline V gene encodes CDR1 MGHRA and CDR2 YSYEKL. The CDR3 has 17 amino acids. J gave up 5 bases and V 0 bases, and 12 bases lay outside the gene matches. In DNA form, the CDR3 reads TGCGCCAGCAGCCAAGATCGGGGTGGGACAGTTGGAACTGAAGCTTTCTTT. It is translated as CASSQDRGGTVGTEAFF.

The CDR3 spells CASSSRQGSLLTDTQYF. CDR3 coding DNA: TGTGCCAGCAGTTCCCGACAGGGGTCCCTACTCACAGATACGCAGTATTTT. The chain couples TRBV6-5 to TRBJ2-3, with 8 bases that match TRBD1. This CDR3 region has 17 residues. Germline CDR1 reads MNHEY; CDR2 reads SVGAGI. The V and J ends lost 4 bases and 2 bases, in that order; junction bases with no gene match: 11.

The chain has TRBV6-5 and TRBJ1-2; 9 bases align to TRBD1. Germline loops: CDR1 MNHEY, CDR2 SVGAGI. V trimming: 0 bases; J trimming: 7 bases; junction bases outside the gene matches: 6. The CDR3 is made up of 15 amino acids. The CDR3 spells CASSYSPGQGGGYTF. The CDR3 nucleotides read TGTGCCAGCAGTTACTCCCCGGGACAGGGAGGTGGCTACACCTTC.

The rearrangement joins TRBV4-1 to TRBJ2-5, with D possibly matching TRBD2 (5 bases). CDR1 and CDR2 from the germline V gene are MGHRA and YSYEKL. The CDR3 has 17 residues. Deletions cut 2 bases from V and 8 bases from J, with 24 bases between. The CDR3 sequence is CASSQTTLRGPLVTQYF. CDR3 bases: TGCGCCAGCAGCCAAACCACCCTTAGAGGGCCCCTCGTAACCCAGTACTTC.

The rearrangement joins TRBV10-3 to TRBJ2-5; D call uncertain. The DNA end favors TRBJ2-1, so the J call may be wrong. This CDR3 has 12 amino acids. Per germline, CDR1 ENHRY and CDR2 SYGVKD. The CDR3 sequence: CAITGDVGEQFF. Written as DNA, the CDR3 is TGTGCCATAACCGGAGATGTTGGTGAGCAGTTCTTC.

This clonotype was recorded a few times. The rearrangement joins TRBV29-1 to TRBJ2-7; TRBD2 matches at 7 bases. The CDR3 runs to 11 residues. The V gene end was trimmed by 7 bases and the J gene end by 4 bases; junction bases not matched to a gene: 4. In germline, CDR1 is SQVTM, CDR2 ANQGSEA. The CDR3, as DNA: TGCAGCGCGGGGGGTACGTACGAGCAGTACTTC. Protein product: CSAGGTYEQYF.